These 7 T cell receptor beta chains originate from one sample sequenced in a study of OX40 agonist ivuxolimab in advanced cancers. TCRdb's table, derived via immunoSEQ multiplex PCR, lists solely in-frame clones and lacks some. The sample yields under 70,000 clones, 86% seen once. Sequences were derived from CD4+ or CD8+ T cells sorted from blood, sampled in a trial of the OX40 agonist ivuxolimab. These receptor sequences come from an adult with an advanced solid tumor such as melanoma, head and neck, liver or kidney cancer.

This clone is a singleton in its sample. The chain combines TRBV6-5 with TRBJ2-7; D is uncertain. Germline V gene data show CDR1 as MNHEY and CDR2 as SVGAGI. Trimming took 6 bases from V and 0 from J, leaving 12 bases between them. The CDR3 is made up of 14 amino acids. CDR3 residues: CASRPPLLSYEQYF. As DNA, the CDR3 is TGTGCCAGCAGACCCCCGTTACTCTCCTACGAGCAGTACTTC.

This clone was picked up a small number of times. This chain links TRBV5-7 with TRBJ2-1; 10 positions agree with TRBD2. TRBV5-7 is an ORF, with its function uncertain. This CDR3 has 16 amino acids. V shed 0 bases, J shed 5 bases, and the junction held 5 bases outside the gene matches. In nucleotides, the CDR3 is TGTGCCAGCAGCTTGGCTAGCGGGAGCGACGACAATGAGCAGTTCTTC. This gives the protein CASSLASGSDDNEQFF.

The V and J genes are TRBV10-2 and TRBJ2-1; 16 nucleotides match TRBD2. The germline gives CDR1 WSHSY, CDR2 SAAADI. CDR3 length: 20 residues. Losses at the gene ends were 3 bases for V and 5 bases for J; bases not matched to a gene: 13. This CDR3 reads CASSDARGLAGGKKNNEQFF. The CDR3 DNA reads as TGCGCCAGCAGTGACGCGAGGGGACTAGCGGGAGGGAAAAAAAACAATGAGCAGTTCTTC.

Concerning this clone itself: Relative to the germline gene, one junction end is altered; a read error may explain this. The genes are TRBV5-6 and TRBJ2-1; TRBD2 matches at 7 bases. Germline-derived CDR1 and CDR2 are SGHDT and YYEEEE. The length of the CDR3 is 12 residues. The CDR3 DNA is TGTGCCAGCAGTAGGGACTACCATGAGCAGTTCTTC. Translating gives CASSRDYHEQFF.

The V and J genes are TRBV19 and TRBJ2-5; 7 nucleotides line up with TRBD1. CDR1 LNHDA and CDR2 SQIVND come from the germline V gene (reference sequence). Losses at the gene ends were 5 bases for V and 4 bases for J; bases not matched to a gene: 4. This CDR3 contains 13 residues. The CDR3 loop is CASSQGEGETQYF. As DNA, the CDR3 is TGTGCCAGTAGTCAGGGGGAAGGAGAGACCCAGTACTTC.

The V call is TRBV5-6, the J call TRBJ2-7; D not resolved. This CDR3 region has 15 residues. CDR1 SGHDT and CDR2 YYEEEE come from the germline V gene. Trimming pared 2 bases from V and 0 bases from J, leaving 12 bases between. The CDR3 DNA follows: TGTGCCAGCAGCTTCCCACTGGACGGCTCCTACGAGCAGTACTTC. Translating it yields CASSFPLDGSYEQYF.

The chain links TRBV20-1 to TRBJ2-7; 7 bases line up with TRBD1. CDR3 length: 11 amino acids. V lost 7 bases, J lost 4 bases, and 4 bases stayed unmatched. CDR1 is DFQATT, CDR2 SNEGSKA, per germline (reference sequence). The CDR3 region is CSVEGAYEQYF. CDR3 DNA sequence: TGCAGTGTTGAGGGGGCGTACGAGCAGTACTTC.